This T cell receptor beta chain was sequenced during a study of cytomegalovirus exposure and HLA in healthy donors. The CDR3 has 14 residues. V lost 2 bases to trimming and J lost 2 bases; unmatched junction nucleotides: 3. Germline CDR1 GTSNPN, CDR2 SVGIG (reference sequence). Both 60 Vbeta primers and 13 Jbeta primers went into the PCR. Only in-frame clones appear in the TCRdb table, and some are missing; sequencing was by immunoSEQ multiplex PCR. Of roughly 100,000 clones listed, under 85% are singletons. This receptor was taken from a man between 40 and 49 years old in good health and CMV-seronegative. The chain joins TRBV30 to TRBJ2-1; 7 bases agree with TRBD2. The sequenced sample was PBMCs. The CDR3 sequence is CAWSSAGTYNEQFF. CDR3 nucleotides: TGTGCCTGGAGTTCAGCGGGGACCTACAATGAGCAGTTCTTC.